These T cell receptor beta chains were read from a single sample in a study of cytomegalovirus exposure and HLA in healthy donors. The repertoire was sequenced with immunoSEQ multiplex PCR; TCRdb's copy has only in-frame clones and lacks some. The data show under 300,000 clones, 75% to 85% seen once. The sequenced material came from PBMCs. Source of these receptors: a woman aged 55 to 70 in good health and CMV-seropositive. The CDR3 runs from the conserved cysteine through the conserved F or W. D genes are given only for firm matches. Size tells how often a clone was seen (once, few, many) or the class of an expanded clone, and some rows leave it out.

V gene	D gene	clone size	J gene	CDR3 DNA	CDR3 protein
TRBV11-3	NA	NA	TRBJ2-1	TGTGCCAGCAGCTCCCGTAGCGGAGACTCCTACAATGAGCAGTTCTTC	CASSSRSGDSYNEQFF
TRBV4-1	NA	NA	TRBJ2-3	TGCGCCAGCAGCCAAGGGAGCAGAGATACGCAGTATTTT	CASSQGSRDTQYF
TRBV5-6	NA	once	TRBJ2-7	TGTGCCAGCAGCTTGCGATTGCGGAGCTCCTACGAGCAGTACTTC	CASSLRLRSSYEQYF
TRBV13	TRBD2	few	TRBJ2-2	TGTGCCAGCAGCTTAGAAGCGGGAGTAACCACCGGGGAGCTGTTTTTT	CASSLEAGVTTGELFF
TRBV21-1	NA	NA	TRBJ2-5	TGTGCCAGCCCCAGGGGAGACAGGGAAGAGGATCGACCCACCCAAGAGACCCAGTACTTC	CASPRGDREEDRPTQETQYF
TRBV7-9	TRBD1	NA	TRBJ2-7	TGTTCCAGCAGCCACGGGGGACAGGGGGCATACGAGCAGTACTTC	CSSSHGGQGAYEQYF
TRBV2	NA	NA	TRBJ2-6	TGTGCCAGCATGCCGTCACGGGGCTCTGGGGCCAACGTCCTGACTTTC	CASMPSRGSGANVLTF
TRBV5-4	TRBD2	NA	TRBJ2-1	TGTGCCAGCAGCTTGGAGCGACTAGCGGGAGTAAATGAGCAGTTCTTC	CASSLERLAGVNEQFF
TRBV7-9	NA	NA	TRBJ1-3	TGTGCCAGCAGCTCCATGGGCCCAGGGGGAAACACCATATATTTT	CASSSMGPGGNTIYF
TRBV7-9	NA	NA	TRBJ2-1	TGTGCCAGCAGCCAGAATGAGCAGTTCTTC	CASSQNEQFF
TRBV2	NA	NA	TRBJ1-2	TGTGCCAGCACCGACGGACTCCTCAACTATGGCTACACCTTC	CASTDGLLNYGYTF
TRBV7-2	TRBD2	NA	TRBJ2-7	TGTGCCAGCAGCTTAGGACTAGCGGCCTACGAGCAGTACTTC	CASSLGLAAYEQYF
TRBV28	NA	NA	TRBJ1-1	TGTGCCAGCAGTTTACGCAGGGTAGAAGCTTTCTTT	CASSLRRVEAFF
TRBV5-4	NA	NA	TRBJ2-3	TGTGCCAGCAGCTTGGAATCCCTTAGTTCATACGATACGCAGTATTTT	CASSLESLSSYDTQYF